These 4 T cell receptor beta chains share one sample of origin, sequenced in a study of cytomegalovirus exposure and HLA in healthy donors. PCR primers comprised 60 Vbeta and 13 Jbeta primers. Profiling relied on immunoSEQ multiplex PCR, and the TCRdb table lists in-frame clones only, not all of them. The table lists about 130,000 clones, around 76% of them singletons. Sequenced sample: PBMCs. These receptors came from a male donor in good health and CMV-seronegative.

The DNA for the CDR3 is TGTGCCAGCAGTTTAGCCCGTAGCGGGAGTGGCGAGCAGTACTTC. Amino acids: CASSLARSGSGEQYF. This chain links TRBV28 with TRBJ2-7, with 9 bases identical to TRBD2. J gave up 6 bases and V 2 bases, and 8 bases lay outside the gene matches. This CDR3 spans 15 amino acids. Per the germline V gene, CDR1 is MDHEN and CDR2 is SYDVKM. The full variable domain, its missing parts supplied by reference TRBV28 and TRBJ2-7, is DVKVTQSSRYLVKRTGEKVFLECVQDMDHENMFWYRQDPGLGLRLIYFSYDVKMKEKGDIPEGYSVSREKKERFSLILESASTNQTSMYLCASSLARSGSGEQYFGPGTRLTVT.

V is TRBV9 and J is TRBJ2-1; 9 bases are shared with TRBD2. Looked up from germline, CDR1 is SGDLS and CDR2 is YYNGEE. Germline trimming cut 4 bases from V and 5 bases from J; bases unmatched to any gene: 7. The CDR3 consists of 15 residues. CDR3 sequence (DNA): TGTGCCAGCAGCACGGGACTAGCTTCGAACAATGAGCAGTTCTTC. Translated, it gives CASSTGLASNNEQFF. The whole variable domain, filled in from reference TRBV9 and TRBJ2-1, reads DSGVTQTPKHLITATGQRVTLRCSPRSGDLSVYWYQQSLDQGLQFLIQYYNGEERAKGNILERFSAQQFPDLHSELNLSSLELGDSALYFCASSTGLASNNEQFFGPGTRLTVL.

This clone has just one count. The genes are TRBV6-5 and TRBJ2-2; a weak D match, TRBD2 (6 bases). V lost 0 bases and J lost 6, with 8 bases in between. This CDR3 has 14 amino acids. Germline values: CDR1 MNHEY, CDR2 SVGAGI. CDR3 region: CASSYSEGSGELFF. CDR3 sequence (DNA): TGTGCCAGCAGTTACTCGGAGGGGTCCGGGGAGCTGTTTTTT.

Notes on this clone: One junction end disagrees with the germline gene, perhaps due to a read error. The chain employs TRBV19 and TRBJ2-7, with 8 bases identical to TRBD2. Germline loops: CDR1 LNHDA, CDR2 SQIVND (reference sequence). The CDR3 sequence is 13 residues long. This chain's CDR3 is CASSLEAGDEQYF. In DNA form, the CDR3 reads TGTGCCAGTAGTTTAGAAGCGGGAGACGAGCAGTACTTC. Looking up the rest from reference TRBV19 and TRBJ2-7 gives the full variable domain: DGGITQSPKYLFRKEGQNVTLSCEQNLNHDAMYWYRQDPGQGLRLIYYSQIVNDFQKGDIAEGYSVSREKKESFPLTVTSAQKNPTAFYLCASSLEAGDEQYFGPGTRLTVT.